The following is a TCR beta chain sequence with its context. The repertoire was sequenced with immunoSEQ multiplex PCR; TCRdb's copy has only in-frame clones and lacks some. Of 270,000 or so clones in the sample, 70% to 90% were seen once. The record originates from a study of blood T cell repertoires in COVID-19. Study-level information: Some COVID-19 samples were acute and others convalescent; all came from the United States, Italy and Spain. Nucleic acid was either cDNA or gDNA, and it came from T cells, B-cell-depleted T cells, or PBMCs.

Cohort assignment relied on participant-reported clinical history. Each exposed participant met a COVID-19 case in the 2 weeks preceding study entry. CDR1 is MDHEN, CDR2 SYDVKM, per germline. CDR3 length: 12 amino acids. Trimming took off 11 bases at V and 1 base at J, with 11 bases between the two ends. Material: PBMCs or T cells enriched from blood (not recorded which). This receptor was identified in a woman aged 45 to 65 who had been exposed to COVID-19. The chain uses TRBV28 and TRBJ1-1; D is perhaps TRBD1 (5 bases). CDR3 amino acids: CAGGERNTEAFF. CDR3 DNA: TGTGCCGGGGGGGAGAGGAACACTGAAGCTTTCTTT.